This T cell receptor (beta chain) came from a study of cytomegalovirus exposure and HLA in healthy donors. The PCR made use of 60 Vbeta and 13 Jbeta primers. Clones were read by immunoSEQ multiplex PCR, and TCRdb kept only the in-frame ones, dropping some. The data contain some 100,000 clones, 74% of them seen just once; the ten biggest clones take up 2% to 2.5%. With V trimmed by 6 bases and J by 8 bases, 1 base remained unmatched. This CDR3 comprises 13 residues. Germline V lookup: CDR1 SEHNR, CDR2 FQNEAQ (reference sequence). The sample taken for sequencing was PBMCs. This clonotype originated in a human donor in good health. This chain uses TRBV7-9 with TRBJ1-6; 10 bases align to TRBD1. In DNA, the CDR3 is TGTGCCAGCAGAGGGACAGGGGATTCACCCCTCCACTTT. It specifies CASRGTGDSPLHF. The variable domain in full, with the rest retrieved from reference TRBV7-9 and TRBJ1-6, is DTGVSQNPRHKITKRGQNVTFRCDPISEHNRLYWYRQTLGQGPEFLTYFQNEAQLEKSRLLSDRFSAERPKGSFSTLEIQRTEQGDSAMYLCASRGTGDSPLHFGNGTRLTVT.